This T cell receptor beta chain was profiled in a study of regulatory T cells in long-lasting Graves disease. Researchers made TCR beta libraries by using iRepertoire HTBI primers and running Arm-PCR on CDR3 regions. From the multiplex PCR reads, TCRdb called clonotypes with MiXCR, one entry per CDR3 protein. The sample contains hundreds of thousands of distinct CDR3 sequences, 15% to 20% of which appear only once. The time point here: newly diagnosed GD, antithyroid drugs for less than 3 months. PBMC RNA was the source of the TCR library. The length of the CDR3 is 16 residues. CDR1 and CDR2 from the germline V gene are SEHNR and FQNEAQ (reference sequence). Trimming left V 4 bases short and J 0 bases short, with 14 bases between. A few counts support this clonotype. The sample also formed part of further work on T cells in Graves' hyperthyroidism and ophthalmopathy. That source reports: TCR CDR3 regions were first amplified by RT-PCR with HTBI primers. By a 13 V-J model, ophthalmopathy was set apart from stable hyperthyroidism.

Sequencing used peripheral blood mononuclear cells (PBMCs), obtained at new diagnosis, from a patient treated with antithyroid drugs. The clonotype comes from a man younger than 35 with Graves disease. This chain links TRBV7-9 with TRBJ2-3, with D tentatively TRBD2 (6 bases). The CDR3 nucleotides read TGTGCCAGCAGCTCCATTAGCGGCCTTAGCACAGATACGCAGTATTTT. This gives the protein CASSSISGLSTDTQYF.